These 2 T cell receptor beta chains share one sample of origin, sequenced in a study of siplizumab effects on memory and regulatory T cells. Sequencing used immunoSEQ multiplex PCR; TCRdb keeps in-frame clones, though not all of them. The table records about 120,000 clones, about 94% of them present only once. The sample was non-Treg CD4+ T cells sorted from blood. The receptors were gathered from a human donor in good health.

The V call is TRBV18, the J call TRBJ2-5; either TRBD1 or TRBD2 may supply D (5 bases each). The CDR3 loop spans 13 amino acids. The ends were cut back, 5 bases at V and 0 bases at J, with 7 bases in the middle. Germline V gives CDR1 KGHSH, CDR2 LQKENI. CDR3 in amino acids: CASSRDHQETQYF. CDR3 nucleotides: TGTGCCAGCTCAAGGGACCACCAAGAGACCCAGTACTTC.

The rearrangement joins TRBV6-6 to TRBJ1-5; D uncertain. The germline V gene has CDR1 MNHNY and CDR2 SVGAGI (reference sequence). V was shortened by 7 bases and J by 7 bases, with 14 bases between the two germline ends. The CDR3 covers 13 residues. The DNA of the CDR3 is TGTGCCAGCACTAAAATATCGGGGCAGCCCCAGCATTTT. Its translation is CASTKISGQPQHF.